These 4 T cell receptor beta chains were sequenced from one sample in a study of blood T cells in healthy people across ages. PCR was performed a second time for roughly 6 to 12 cycles using a sample-barcoded 5' primer and a J-beta primer mix. TCRdb re-called the 5' RACE reads with MiXCR, one entry per CDR3 protein. The sample holds some 1.5 million distinct CDR3 sequences; about 30% are singletons and the top ten take more than 6%. The sample comprised blood. Receptors originate from a woman under 40 in good health.

This clonotype has just a few counts. The V gene is TRBV7-9, the J gene TRBJ1-2, with TRBD1 identical over 8 bases. This CDR3 comprises 15 residues. Germline CDR1 SEHNR, CDR2 FQNEAQ (reference sequence). Germline trimming cut 3 bases from V and 8 bases from J; bases unmatched to any gene: 11. In DNA form, the CDR3 reads TGTGCCAGCAGCTTGGTTCTGCAGGGGGCAACGGGCTACACCTTC. Amino acid sequence: CASSLVLQGATGYTF.

This clonotype appeared a few times. The V gene is TRBV7-2, the J gene TRBJ2-1, with D tentatively TRBD2 (5 bases). This CDR3 is 16 amino acids long. In germline, CDR1 is SGHTA, CDR2 FQGNSA. V shed 2 bases and J shed 7 bases, with 18 bases lying between them. The DNA of the CDR3 is TGTGCCAGCAGCTTAAATATTGGGAGTATAGGGAATGAGCAGTTCTTC. It translates to CASSLNIGSIGNEQFF.

This chain uses TRBV9 with TRBJ2-1; tentative D call: TRBD2 (5 bases). The V and J ends lost 4 bases and 8 bases respectively, with 13 bases between them. This CDR3 is 13 amino acids long. The germline CDR1 and CDR2 sequences are SGDLS and YYNGEE. CDR3 nucleotides: TGTGCCAGCAGCTTACGTTCGGAGGATGAGCAGTTCTTC. Translating it yields CASSLRSEDEQFF.

The chain joins TRBV27 to TRBJ2-3, with 12 nucleotides matching TRBD2. V trimming: 8 bases; J trimming: 4 bases; junction bases outside the gene matches: 7. Germline CDR1 reads MNHEY; CDR2 reads SMNVEV (reference sequence). CDR3 size: 15 residues. CDR3 DNA: TGTGCCAGCGGGCTACTAGCGGGGGGTGCAGATACGCAGTATTTT. Encoded protein: CASGLLAGGADTQYF.